The sequence of this T cell receptor beta chain was determined in a study of shared clonotypes between healthy human individuals. Data came from immunoSEQ multiplex PCR; TCRdb stores just in-frame clones and leaves some out. The table records 2 million to 2.5 million clones, more than 85% of them present only once. Trimming pared 1 base from V and 4 bases from J, leaving 22 bases between. CDR3 length: 18 residues. The germline V gene has CDR1 MNHEY and CDR2 SMNVEV (reference sequence). The sample taken for sequencing was naive CD4+ T cells from PBMCs. The subset denotes: CD45RA+ positively selected. The clonotype comes from a man aged 18 to 30 in good health. Some clones in this sample may be carry-over from other donors' samples. The V and J genes are TRBV27 and TRBJ1-2; D might be TRBD1 (5 bases). The CDR3 bases are TGTGCCAGCAGTTTATTAGGGGTCGGGGCAGGTGACGGCTATGGCTACACCTTC. The encoded protein is CASSLLGVGAGDGYGYTF.